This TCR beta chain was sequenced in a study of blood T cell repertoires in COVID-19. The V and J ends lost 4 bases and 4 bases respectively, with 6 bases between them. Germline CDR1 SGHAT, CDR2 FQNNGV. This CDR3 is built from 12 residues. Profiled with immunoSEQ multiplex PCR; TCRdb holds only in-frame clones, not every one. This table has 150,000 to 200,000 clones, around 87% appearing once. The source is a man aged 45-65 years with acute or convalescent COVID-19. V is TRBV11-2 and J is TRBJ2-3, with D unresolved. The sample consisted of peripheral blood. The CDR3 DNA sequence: TGTGCCAGCAGCTCGACTTCAGATACGCAGTATTTT. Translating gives CASSSTSDTQYF.